This TCR beta chain was documented in a study of shared clonotypes between healthy human individuals. CDR3 length: 12 amino acids. The V end lost 0 bases, the J end lost 1 base, and 4 bases lay between the germline ends. CDR1 and CDR2 from the germline V gene are GTSNPN and SVGIG (reference sequence). Data came from immunoSEQ multiplex PCR; TCRdb stores just in-frame clones and leaves some out. The profile shows about 680,000 clones, about three quarters of them singletons. As to this clone: The same CDR3 arises from other DNA sequences in this sample as well.

Input material: memory CD4+ T cells sorted from blood. Subset here: CD45RA-negative fraction. The receptor was isolated from a woman between 25 and 40 years old in good health. The chain combines TRBV30 with TRBJ2-7; D is ambiguous. CDR3 sequence (DNA): TGTGCCTGGAGTGTTTTTTCCTACGAGCAGTACTTC. This encodes CAWSVFSYEQYF.